This TCR beta chain was captured in a study of Graves' ophthalmopathy and Graves' hyperthyroidism. This clonotype was seen many times. RNA served as the template for amplifying TCR beta CDR3 regions. RT-PCR with HTBI primers came first, then second-round multiplex PCR. TCRdb processed the multiplex PCR reads anew with MiXCR; each CDR3 protein has one entry. Among fewer than 600,000 distinct CDR3 sequences listed, 14% were seen once. This CDR3 has 14 amino acids. Germline assignment: CDR1 MNHEY and CDR2 SMNVEV (reference sequence). The V gene lost 0 bases and the J gene lost 4 bases, with 9 bases spanning the gap.

The receptor was isolated from a young woman with Graves' ophthalmopathy. This chain joins TRBV27 and TRBJ1-2, with D perhaps matching TRBD1 (6 bases). The sample taken for sequencing was blood. The CDR3, as DNA: TGTGCCAGCAGTTTATCGAAGGGGGGCTATGGCTACACCTTC. Translating gives CASSLSKGGYGYTF.